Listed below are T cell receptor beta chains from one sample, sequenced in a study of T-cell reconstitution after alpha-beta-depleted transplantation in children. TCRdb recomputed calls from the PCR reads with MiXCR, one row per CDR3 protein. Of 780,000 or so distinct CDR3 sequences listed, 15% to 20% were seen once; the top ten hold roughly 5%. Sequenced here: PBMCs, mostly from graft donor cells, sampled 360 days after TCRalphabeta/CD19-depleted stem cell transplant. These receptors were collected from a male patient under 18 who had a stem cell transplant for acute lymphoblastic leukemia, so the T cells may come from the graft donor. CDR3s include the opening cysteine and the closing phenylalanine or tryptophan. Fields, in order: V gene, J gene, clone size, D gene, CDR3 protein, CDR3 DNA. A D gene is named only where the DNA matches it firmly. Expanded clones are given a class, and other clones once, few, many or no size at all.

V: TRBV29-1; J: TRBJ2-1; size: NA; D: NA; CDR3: CSVESTQNEQFF; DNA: TGCAGCGTTGAGTCAACCCAGAATGAGCAGTTCTTC
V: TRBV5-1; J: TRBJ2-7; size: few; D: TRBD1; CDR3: CASSLVPGGEPPEQYF; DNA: TGCGCCAGCAGCTTGGTTCCAGGGGGCGAACCCCCCGAGCAGTACTTC
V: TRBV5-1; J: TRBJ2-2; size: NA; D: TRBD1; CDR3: CASSLTTQGADTGELFF; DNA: TGCGCCAGCAGCTTGACCACCCAGGGGGCGGACACCGGGGAGCTGTTTTTT
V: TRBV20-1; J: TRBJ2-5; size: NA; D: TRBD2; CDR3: CSARAANAGGEETQYF; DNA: TGCAGTGCTAGAGCGGCGAATGCGGGAGGGGAGGAGACCCAGTACTTC
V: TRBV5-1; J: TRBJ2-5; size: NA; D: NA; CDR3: CASSFPSVQETQYF; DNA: TGCGCCAGCAGCTTCCCTAGCGTCCAAGAGACCCAGTACTTC
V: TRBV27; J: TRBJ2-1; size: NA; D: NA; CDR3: CASSFDQGSYNEQFF; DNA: TGTGCCAGCAGTTTTGATCAGGGCTCCTACAATGAGCAGTTCTTC
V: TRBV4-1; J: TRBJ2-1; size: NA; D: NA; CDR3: CASKPVSSYNEQFF; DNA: TGCGCCAGCAAGCCGGTAAGCTCCTACAATGAGCAGTTCTTC
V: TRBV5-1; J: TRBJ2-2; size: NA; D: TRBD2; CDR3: CASGPSGLAGARGELFF; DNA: TGCGCCAGCGGACCTTCGGGACTAGCGGGAGCACGTGGGGAGCTGTTTTTT
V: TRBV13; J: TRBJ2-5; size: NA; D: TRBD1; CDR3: CASSLASGGEETQYF; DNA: TGTGCCAGCAGCTTAGCGTCAGGGGGCGAGGAGACCCAGTACTTC
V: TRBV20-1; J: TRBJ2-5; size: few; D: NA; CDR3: CSARAHGTQYF; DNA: TGCAGTGCTAGGGCCCACGGGACCCAGTACTTC